These 32 T cell receptor beta chains originate from one sample sequenced in a study of beta chain features in type 1 diabetes. Expressed TCRB transcripts were sequenced, since all the RNA that had been isolated was reverse transcribed. Sequencing was performed with immunoSEQ multiplex PCR; in TCRdb, only in-frame clones are kept and a portion is missing. The repertoire consists of a few hundred thousand clones, with about 15% occurring once and the leading ten covering around 7%. Sequences were obtained from central memory CD4+ T cells from blood. The receptors stem from a man aged 25-45 years in good health.

This clone has at least ten counts. The chain combines TRBV6-1 with TRBJ2-7, with D hard to call. CDR3 length: 13 residues. Germline values: CDR1 MNHNS, CDR2 SASEGT. The V end lost 1 base, the J end lost 2 bases, and 6 bases lay between the germline ends. The CDR3 loop reads CASSEVLPYEQYV. CDR3 sequence (DNA): TGTGCCAGCAGTGAAGTCCTGCCCTACGAGCAGTACGTC.

This clone was seen a handful of times. The J gene is TRBJ1-1, the V gene TRBV30; D is perhaps TRBD1 (5 bases). Germline CDR1 reads GTSNPN; CDR2 reads SVGIG (reference sequence). The CDR3 has 13 amino acids. V lost 0 bases and J 4 bases, leaving 9 bases between the germline ends. The CDR3 loop is CAWSVGGITEAFF. DNA of the CDR3: TGTGCCTGGAGTGTTGGGGGAATCACTGAAGCTTTCTTT.

The V and J genes are TRBV13 and TRBJ2-4; unclear D gene. The CDR3 is made up of 13 amino acids. Germline V gene lookup returns CDR1 PRHDT and CDR2 FYEKMQ (reference sequence). Trimming removed 0 bases at V and 12 bases at J, with 12 bases between. CDR3 residues: CASSLGIQTGQYF. The CDR3 DNA sequence: TGTGCCAGCAGCTTAGGAATTCAGACGGGTCAGTACTTC.

The rearrangement uses TRBV21-1 and TRBJ1-3; TRBD1 reflects the table's D call only, with no check against the DNA. TRBV21-1 is a known pseudogene. The CDR3 loop spans 23 amino acids. The CDR3 region has the DNA TGTGCCAGCAGCAAAGTTCGGGACAGGCGCGACGATTTTTCTTTTCGGACTGGAAACACCATATATTTT. This codes for CASSKVRDRRDDFSFRTGNTIYF.

In this sample, this clone turned up many times. The chain couples TRBV5-1 to TRBJ1-5, with 7 bases lining up with TRBD1. Germline CDR1 is SGHRS and CDR2 is YFSETQ. This CDR3 contains 16 residues. The V gene end was trimmed by 0 bases and the J gene end by 4 bases; junction bases not matched to a gene: 7. The chain's CDR3 is CASSLGPTGRNQPQHF. In nucleotides, the CDR3 is TGCGCCAGCAGCTTGGGTCCGACAGGGCGGAATCAGCCCCAGCATTTT.

The V gene is TRBV4-3, the J gene TRBJ2-5; 8 nucleotides match TRBD1. CDR1 LGHNA and CDR2 YSLEER come from the germline V gene. The CDR3 length is 15 residues. V shed 3 bases, J shed 1 base, and the junction held 4 bases outside the gene matches. CDR3: CASSQSGQGQETQYF. For the CDR3, the DNA is TGCGCCAGCAGCCAGTCCGGACAGGGCCAAGAGACCCAGTACTTC.

This clone was counted ten times or more. CDR3 in DNA: TGTGCCAGCAGCTTAGGGGGACAGAACACCGGGGAGCTGTTTTTT. Its translation: CASSLGGQNTGELFF. The chain combines TRBV13 with TRBJ2-2, with D perhaps matching TRBD1 (6 bases). Germline CDR1 PRHDT, CDR2 FYEKMQ (reference sequence). V gave up 0 bases and J gave up 1 base, with 6 bases separating them. The CDR3 runs 15 residues.

This clone has only a few counts. The chain carries TRBV4-3 and TRBJ2-6; perhaps TRBD2 as D (5 bases). Germline V CDR1 and CDR2: LGHNA, YSLEER. V lost 1 base, J lost 2 bases, and 15 bases lay in between. This CDR3 region has 18 residues. This chain's CDR3 is CASSQATSRGTGANVLTF. In nucleotides, the CDR3 is TGCGCCAGCAGCCAAGCTACGAGCCGAGGGACTGGGGCCAACGTCCTGACTTTC.

This clone was picked up a small number of times. The rearrangement links TRBV4-3 to TRBJ1-1, with D unresolved. Germline CDR1 LGHNA, CDR2 YSLEER. Trimming removed 0 bases from V and 6 bases from J, with 11 bases in between. This CDR3 has 14 amino acids. The CDR3 DNA reads as TGCGCCAGCAGCCAAGAATCAGCAAGCGCTGAAGCTTTCTTT. It yields the protein CASSQESASAEAFF.

This clone was detected only a few times. The chain combines TRBV5-6 with TRBJ2-5; D uncertain. Looked up from germline, CDR1 is SGHDT and CDR2 is YYEEEE. This CDR3 spans 14 amino acids. Trimming stripped 0 bases from V and 1 base from J, with 7 bases between. CDR3 in amino acids: CASSLGALQETQYF. CDR3 bases: TGTGCCAGCAGCTTGGGGGCCCTCCAAGAGACCCAGTACTTC.

V is TRBV5-4 and J is TRBJ2-5; no firm D call. The CDR3 is made up of 13 amino acids. V lost 4 bases and J 2 bases, leaving 9 bases between the germline ends. Germline assignment: CDR1 SGHNT and CDR2 YYREEE (reference sequence). The CDR3 DNA follows: TGTGCCAGCAGCCAAGGCAATCAAGAGACCCAGTACTTC. Protein product: CASSQGNQETQYF.

The table lists this clone with a few counts. The chain couples TRBV4-1 to TRBJ2-5; TRBD2 matches at 8 bases. Losses at the gene ends were 6 bases for V and 1 base for J; bases not matched to a gene: 4. CDR1 and CDR2 from the germline V gene are MGHRA and YSYEKL. This CDR3 is built from 14 residues. The CDR3, as DNA: TGCGCCAGCAGTTTTAGCGGGGCCCAAGAGACCCAGTACTTC. Encoded protein: CASSFSGAQETQYF.

The rearrangement joins TRBV7-2 to TRBJ2-3, with TRBD2 identical over 10 bases. The ends lost 2 bases at V and 2 bases at J; junction bases unmatched: 7. This CDR3 spans 17 amino acids. Germline CDR1 is SGHTA and CDR2 is FQGNSA. The DNA of the CDR3 is TGTGCCAGCAGCTTACACCAGAGCGGGGGGGTCACAGATACGCAGTATTTT. This sequence encodes CASSLHQSGGVTDTQYF.

The V call is TRBV4-2, the J call TRBJ2-5; the D gene is possibly TRBD2 (6 bases). The CDR3 sequence is 14 residues long. Germline lookup yields CDR1 LGHNA and CDR2 YNFKEQ. The V gene lost 2 bases and the J gene lost 5 bases, with 12 bases spanning the gap. CDR3 sequence: CASSQSGLGETQYF. DNA of the CDR3: TGTGCCAGCAGCCAAAGCGGGTTGGGTGAGACCCAGTACTTC.

The chain employs TRBV7-9 and TRBJ2-7, with D tentatively TRBD1 (6 bases). CDR1 and CDR2 (germline): SEHNR, FQNEAQ (reference sequence). With 4 bases removed from V and 6 bases from J, the gap between germline ends came to 16 bases. There are 14 residues in the CDR3. Written as DNA, the CDR3 is TGTGCCAGCAGCTCTCTCGGGACATTTAGCGAGCAGTACTTC. This sequence encodes CASSSLGTFSEQYF.

This clone has a handful of counts. The V and J genes are TRBV7-9 and TRBJ2-3, with 7 positions matching TRBD2. Germline-derived CDR1 and CDR2 are SEHNR and FQNEAQ (reference sequence). V lost 5 bases to trimming and J lost 5 bases; unmatched junction nucleotides: 10. CDR3 length: 15 amino acids. The chain's CDR3 is CASSPGLTDRDTQYF. CDR3 sequence (DNA): TGTGCCAGCAGCCCGGGACTAACCGATCGAGATACGCAGTATTTT.

This chain connects TRBV7-2 to TRBJ2-1; 8 bases agree with TRBD2. The CDR3 spans 17 residues. CDR1 and CDR2 from the germline V gene are SGHTA and FQGNSA. The junction had 13 bases not matched to a gene; V was cut back by 0 bases and J by 9 bases. CDR3 amino acids: CASSLARQRGGMGEQFF. CDR3 nucleotides: TGTGCCAGCAGCTTAGCTCGGCAGCGCGGGGGGATGGGTGAGCAGTTCTTC.

A remark on this clone: Lacking the conserved final phenylalanine or tryptophan, this CDR3 likely reflects a read error. Because the CDR3's place on the DNA is in doubt, the DNA is left out and the CDR3 is given as listed by TCRdb. The chain joins TRBV5-4 to TRBJ2-7; the D call of TRBD1 is as the table states it, not checked on the DNA. Termini included, the CDR3 measures 13 amino acids. Germline V gene sequence: CDR1 SGHNT, CDR2 YYREEE (reference sequence). The CDR3 reads CASSAQRGQGKRL.

With regard to this clone: A far larger clone differs by one base, so this is likely a read error. This CDR3 is also generated by other DNA sequences in the sample. This chain uses TRBV5-4 with TRBJ2-4, with 11 positions matching TRBD2. Germline V gene data show CDR1 as SGHNT and CDR2 as YYREEE (reference sequence). V shed 3 bases, J shed 6 bases, and the junction held 5 bases outside the gene matches. The CDR3 is 15 amino acids. The DNA of the CDR3 is TGTGCCAGCAGCTATAGCGGGGGGGCCGGAAACATTCAGTACTTC. This codes for CASSYSGGAGNIQYF.

The rearrangement links TRBV6-1 to TRBJ1-2; D remains unclear. CDR1 and CDR2 (germline): MNHNS, SASEGT. The CDR3 is made up of 15 amino acids. Trimming stripped 1 base from V and 4 bases from J, with 13 bases between. The CDR3 DNA reads TGTGCCAGCAGTGAAGGGCGCCGCAGCTTCTATGGCTACACCTTC. Amino acid sequence: CASSEGRRSFYGYTF.

The chain joins TRBV29-1 to TRBJ1-6, with 9 positions matching TRBD1. Germline V lookup: CDR1 SQVTM, CDR2 ANQGSEA. Trimming took 7 bases from V and 8 from J; bases not matched to a gene: 12. The length of the CDR3 is 15 residues. CDR3 region: CSARTGTGNDSPLHF. The CDR3 DNA sequence: TGCAGCGCCCGCACCGGGACAGGGAATGATTCACCCCTCCACTTT.

In its sample, this clone was seen a few times. The chain employs TRBV5-6 and TRBJ2-1; 11 bases agree with TRBD2. This CDR3 comprises 16 residues. The V gene's germline CDR1 is SGHDT and CDR2 YYEEEE. Trimming removed 2 bases from V and 7 bases from J; junction bases left unmatched: 8. For the CDR3, the DNA is TGTGCCAGCAGCTTATATATGACTAGCGGGGAGAATGAGCAGTTCTTC. As protein: CASSLYMTSGENEQFF.

This clone appeared a few times. The genes are TRBV2 and TRBJ1-6; the D gene is possibly TRBD1 (5 bases). V lost 7 bases and J lost 6, with 10 bases in between. CDR1 is SNHLY, CDR2 FYNNEI, per germline. The CDR3 spans 13 residues. CDR3 in amino acids: CASNAGANSPLHF. The CDR3 bases are TGTGCCAGCAATGCCGGGGCTAATTCACCCCTCCACTTT.

This clone occurred many times. The chain is built from TRBV29-1 and TRBJ1-1; D remains unclear. The germline V gene encodes CDR1 SQVTM and CDR2 ANQGSEA. Trimming pared 7 bases from V and 7 bases from J, leaving 16 bases between. CDR3 length equals 12 residues. The CDR3 is CSGGQRMGEAFF. DNA for the CDR3: TGCAGCGGTGGCCAGAGGATGGGTGAAGCTTTCTTT.

CDR3 bases: TGTGCCAGCAGCTTGGTTTGGGCTAGCGATTCCTACGAGCAGTACGTC. Translation: CASSLVWASDSYEQYV. The V call is TRBV9, the J call TRBJ2-7, with D possibly being TRBD2 (6 bases). Per germline, CDR1 SGDLS and CDR2 YYNGEE. The V gene lost 4 bases and the J gene lost 1 base, with 18 bases spanning the gap. This CDR3 is 16 amino acids long.

This rearrangement joins TRBV4-3 to TRBJ2-6; D ambiguous. The CDR3 runs to 13 residues. Germline lookup yields CDR1 LGHNA and CDR2 YSLEER. V was pared by 2 bases and J by 4 bases, with 3 bases between. CDR3 sequence: CASSQPGANVLTF. CDR3 nucleotides: TGCGCCAGCAGCCAACCGGGGGCCAACGTCCTGACTTTC.

A few counts support this clone. The rearrangement links TRBV15 to TRBJ2-7, with D possibly being TRBD1 (6 bases). The CDR3 totals 14 residues. With 2 bases removed from V and 7 bases from J, the gap between germline ends came to 15 bases. From germline, CDR1 is LNHNV and CDR2 YYDKDF (reference sequence). DNA for the CDR3: TGTGCCACCAGCAGACCACAGGGCCTTGGGGAGCAGTACTTC. Translating it yields CATSRPQGLGEQYF.

V gene TRBV14 combines with J gene TRBJ2-2; 9 bases line up with TRBD1. The CDR3 spans 15 residues. The V gene end was trimmed by 4 bases and the J gene end by 4 bases; junction bases not matched to a gene: 4. Per germline, CDR1 SGHDN and CDR2 FVKESK. CDR3 nucleotides: TGTGCCAGCAGCCTAGACAGGGGGTTCACCGGGGAGCTGTTTTTT. Residues: CASSLDRGFTGELFF.

This clone has just a few counts. The chain links TRBV19 to TRBJ2-3, with D maybe TRBD1 (6 bases). Trimming shortened V by 7 bases and J by 0 bases, and 14 bases separated the two germline ends. Per the germline V gene, CDR1 is LNHDA and CDR2 is SQIVND (reference sequence). CDR3 length: 15 residues. CDR3 residues: CASTRTATSTDTQYF. In DNA, the CDR3 is TGTGCCAGTACTAGGACAGCAACTAGCACAGATACGCAGTATTTT.

The chain employs TRBV11-2 and TRBJ2-4; 7 bases agree with TRBD1. The CDR3 has 15 residues. Per germline, CDR1 SGHAT and CDR2 FQNNGV. V lost 5 bases and J lost 3; bases outside the gene matches: 7. In DNA, the CDR3 is TGTGCCAGCAGCGGGTCAGGGGGTGGCAAAAACATTCAGTACTTC. Encoded protein: CASSGSGGGKNIQYF.

This clone showed up just a few times. The rearrangement links TRBV27 to TRBJ1-2, with 8 bases matching TRBD1. CDR1 and CDR2 from the germline V gene are MNHEY and SMNVEV (reference sequence). The CDR3 contains 15 residues. With V trimmed by 5 bases and J by 7 bases, 12 bases remained unmatched. CDR3 residues: CASSAATGAGGGYTF. The CDR3 coding sequence is TGTGCCAGCAGTGCAGCGACAGGGGCGGGCGGTGGCTACACCTTC.

A word on this clone: The sample carries other DNA sequences with the same CDR3. The J gene is TRBJ2-3, the V gene TRBV5-1; no clear D. The CDR3 consists of 14 residues. V lost 0 bases and J 2 bases, leaving 7 bases between the germline ends. Germline assignment: CDR1 SGHRS and CDR2 YFSETQ. CDR3 residues: CASSLGQATDTQYF. Written as DNA, the CDR3 is TGCGCCAGCAGCTTGGGCCAAGCCACAGATACGCAGTATTTT.